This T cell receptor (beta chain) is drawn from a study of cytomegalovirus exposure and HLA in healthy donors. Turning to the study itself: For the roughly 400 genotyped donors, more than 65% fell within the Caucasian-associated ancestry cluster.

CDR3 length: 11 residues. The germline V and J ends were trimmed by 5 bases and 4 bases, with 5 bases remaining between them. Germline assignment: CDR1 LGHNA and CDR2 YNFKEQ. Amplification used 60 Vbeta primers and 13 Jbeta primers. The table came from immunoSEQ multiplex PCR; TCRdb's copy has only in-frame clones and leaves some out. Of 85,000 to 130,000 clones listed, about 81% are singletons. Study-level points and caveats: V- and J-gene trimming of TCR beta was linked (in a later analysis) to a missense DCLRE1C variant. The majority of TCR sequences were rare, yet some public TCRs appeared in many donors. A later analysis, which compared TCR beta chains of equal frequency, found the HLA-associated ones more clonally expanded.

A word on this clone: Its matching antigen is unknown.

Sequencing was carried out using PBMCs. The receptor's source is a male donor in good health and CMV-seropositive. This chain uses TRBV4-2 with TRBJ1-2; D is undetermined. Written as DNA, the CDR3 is TGTGCCAGCAGCACTCTCTATGGCTACACCTTC. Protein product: CASSTLYGYTF.